These T cell receptor beta chains were read from a single sample in a study of blood T cells in healthy people across ages. From the 5' RACE reads, TCRdb called clonotypes with MiXCR, one entry per CDR3 protein. Here the sample spans hundreds of thousands of distinct CDR3 sequences, 20% to 25% being singletons. The source material was blood. The source of these receptors is a man between 65 and 85 years old in good health. Each CDR3 is given without its conserved first and last residue. The size of a clone is reported for some rows only, either as once, few or many, or as a class for expanded clones.

clone_size: many; v_call: TRBV28; cdr3_aa: ASSYDSVNQPQH
clone_size: -; v_call: TRBV20-1; cdr3_aa: SAPRGPSTGELF
clone_size: many; v_call: TRBV27; cdr3_aa: ASSILRTGRLETQY
clone_size: few; v_call: TRBV7-2; cdr3_aa: ASSLESTVAMGYT
clone_size: -; v_call: TRBV18; cdr3_aa: ASSPPGLAGSQETQY
clone_size: few; v_call: TRBV20-1; cdr3_aa: SAVEWEKWGTDTQY
clone_size: -; v_call: TRBV4-1; cdr3_aa: ASSQDPAGETQY
clone_size: -; v_call: TRBV20-1; cdr3_aa: SARAGQRLNSPLH
clone_size: -; v_call: TRBV18; cdr3_aa: ASSPIVGGGGYA
clone_size: few; v_call: TRBV3-1; cdr3_aa: ASSQVGENTEAF
clone_size: many; v_call: TRBV6-2/TRBV6-3; cdr3_aa: ASSTGQGASIQY
clone_size: few; v_call: TRBV5-6; cdr3_aa: ASSLWFRGRNEQY
clone_size: -; v_call: TRBV4-2; cdr3_aa: ASSLDPASNTEAF
clone_size: few; v_call: TRBV9; cdr3_aa: ASSVGGRTINGELF
clone_size: few; v_call: TRBV6-2/TRBV6-3; cdr3_aa: ASSYPIGVTETQY
clone_size: -; v_call: TRBV10-2; cdr3_aa: ASQWGTGRRIEAF
clone_size: -; v_call: TRBV3-1; cdr3_aa: ASSLTSGHEQF
clone_size: -; v_call: TRBV7-8; cdr3_aa: TSSFGTGSYEQY
clone_size: few; v_call: TRBV27; cdr3_aa: ASSSALANEQF
clone_size: few; v_call: TRBV12-3/TRBV12-4; cdr3_aa: ASNFGTGGAYEQY
clone_size: few; v_call: TRBV6-2/TRBV6-3; cdr3_aa: ASSYSPSGRVYNEQF
clone_size: few; v_call: TRBV28; cdr3_aa: ASSLDSSTKSGGYT
clone_size: few; v_call: TRBV28; cdr3_aa: ASTTGDTYEQY
clone_size: -; v_call: TRBV29-1; cdr3_aa: SVEQLSGNTIY
clone_size: few; v_call: TRBV24-1; cdr3_aa: ATSDSPGATDSNQPQH
clone_size: -; v_call: TRBV21-1; cdr3_aa: ASSKGEGTAPRENIQY
clone_size: -; v_call: TRBV7-7; cdr3_aa: ASSPTGGRSGELF
clone_size: -; v_call: TRBV7-3; cdr3_aa: TSSLAGTGDSPLH
clone_size: -; v_call: TRBV4-1; cdr3_aa: ASSLGLAGGTQETQY
clone_size: few; v_call: TRBV4-3; cdr3_aa: ASSQDGAGEYNEQF
clone_size: few; v_call: TRBV21-1; cdr3_aa: ASSKDVRDRGTFDNEQF
clone_size: few; v_call: TRBV7-3; cdr3_aa: ASSPTKTGAYNEQF
clone_size: many; v_call: TRBV3-1; cdr3_aa: ASSPPRVAGVGNTGELF
clone_size: many; v_call: TRBV3-1; cdr3_aa: ASSQDGRADSNQPQH
clone_size: -; v_call: TRBV12-3/TRBV12-4; cdr3_aa: ASSLGAHVQETQY
clone_size: -; v_call: TRBV27; cdr3_aa: ASSFFSGNQETQY
clone_size: many; v_call: TRBV12-3/TRBV12-4; cdr3_aa: ASSFQSGGSYEQY
clone_size: -; v_call: TRBV11-2; cdr3_aa: ASSLEAASNEQF
clone_size: -; v_call: TRBV12-3/TRBV12-4; cdr3_aa: ASSLRQVHSNQPQH
clone_size: -; v_call: TRBV28; cdr3_aa: ASSFRLFEQGATGELF